This TCR beta chain comes out of a study of shared clonotypes between healthy human individuals. On this clone: Its antigen is undetermined.

Clones were read by immunoSEQ multiplex PCR, and TCRdb kept only the in-frame ones, dropping some. The table records hundreds of thousands of clones, around 97% of them present only once. CDR1 and CDR2 (germline): MDHEN, SYDVKM. V lost 6 bases and J 1 base, leaving 13 bases between the germline ends. The CDR3 has 15 residues. Study-wide results and limits: Donors were few, which limited the genetic and exposure-history diversity represented. Compared with memory subsets, naive subsets generally had larger estimated richness.

The sequenced sample was naive CD4+ T cells sorted from blood. Subset in this sample: CD45RA+ positively selected. The source is a woman in her 30s in good health. This sequence joins TRBV28 and TRBJ1-5, with TRBD1 as a possible D gene (6 bases). The CDR3 DNA follows: TGTGCCAGCAGAACTAACAGGGCGAGCAATCAGCCCCAGCATTTT. Residues: CASRTNRASNQPQHF.